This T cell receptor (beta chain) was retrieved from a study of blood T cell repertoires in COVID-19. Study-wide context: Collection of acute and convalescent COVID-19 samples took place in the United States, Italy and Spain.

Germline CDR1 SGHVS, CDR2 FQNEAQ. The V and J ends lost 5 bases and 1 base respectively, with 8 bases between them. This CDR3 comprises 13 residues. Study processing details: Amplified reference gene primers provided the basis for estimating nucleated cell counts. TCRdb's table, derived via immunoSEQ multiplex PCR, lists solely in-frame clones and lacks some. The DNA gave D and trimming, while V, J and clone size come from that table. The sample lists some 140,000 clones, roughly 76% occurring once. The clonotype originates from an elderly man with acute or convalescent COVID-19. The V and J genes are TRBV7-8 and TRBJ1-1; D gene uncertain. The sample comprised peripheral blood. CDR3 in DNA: TGTGCCAGCAGCCCGAGCTGGAACACTGAAGCTTTCTTT. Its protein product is CASSPSWNTEAFF. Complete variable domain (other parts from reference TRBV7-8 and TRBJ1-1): GAGVSQSPRYKVAKRGQDVALRCDPISGHVSLFWYQQALGQGPEFLTYFQNEAQLDKSGLPSDRFFAERPEGSVSTLKIQRTQQEDSAVYLCASSPSWNTEAFFGQGTRLTVV.